The present T cell receptor beta chain was sequenced within a study of spatial heterogeneity in lung cancer. TCRdb passed the 5' RACE reads through MiXCR, listing each CDR3 protein once. Seen here are 7,500 to 10,000 distinct CDR3 sequences, 13% to 15% observed once, and the top ten hold 13% to 15%. This clonotype has a count of ten or more. Its antigen is as yet unknown. Little can be read into the size of this beta chain, an off-target read in a library designed for alpha chains. This CDR3 contains 12 residues. V lost 5 bases to trimming and J lost 6 bases, with 8 bases between them. Per germline, CDR1 SGHVS and CDR2 FQNEAQ. Noted time point: sample taken at primary tumor resection. Overall study findings and caveats: It was found that expanded intratumoral alpha and beta TCR counts tracked tumor mutation counts.

V and J are TRBV7-8 and TRBJ2-1, with unresolved D. The sample here was lung tumor tissue, taken at surgery. The TCR sequence derives from a male donor with early-stage non-small cell lung cancer. CDR3 nucleotides: TGTGCCAGCAGCCCCTCGTTCAATGAGCAGTTCTTC. Its translation: CASSPSFNEQFF.